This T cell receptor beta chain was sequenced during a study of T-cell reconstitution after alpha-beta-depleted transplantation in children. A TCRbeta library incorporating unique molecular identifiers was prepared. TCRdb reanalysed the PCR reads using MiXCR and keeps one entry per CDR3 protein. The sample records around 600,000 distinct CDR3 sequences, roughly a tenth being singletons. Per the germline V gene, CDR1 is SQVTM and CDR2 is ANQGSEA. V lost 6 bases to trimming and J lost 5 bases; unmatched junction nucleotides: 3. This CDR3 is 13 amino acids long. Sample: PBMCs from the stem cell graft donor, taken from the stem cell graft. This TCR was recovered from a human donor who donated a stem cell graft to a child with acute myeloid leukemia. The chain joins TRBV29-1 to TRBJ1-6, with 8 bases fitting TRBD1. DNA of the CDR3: TGCAGCGTCCGGACAGGGAATAATTCACCCCTCCACTTT. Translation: CSVRTGNNSPLHF.